The 2 T cell receptor beta chains below come from one sample, sequenced in a study of blood T cell repertoires in COVID-19. Profiling relied on immunoSEQ multiplex PCR, and the TCRdb table lists in-frame clones only, not all of them. This table holds just over 650,000 clones, 90% found once. Sequencing was done on a sample of peripheral blood. All receptors come from a woman under 30 with acute or convalescent COVID-19.

J is TRBJ2-1 and V is TRBV11-2, with 10 bases aligning to TRBD2. Germline assignment: CDR1 SGHAT and CDR2 FQNNGV. With 1 base clipped from V and 1 base from J, the junction kept 1 base outside the gene matches. The CDR3 is 16 residues long. CDR3 in amino acids: CASSLVAGGSYNEQFF. The CDR3 region has the DNA TGTGCCAGCAGCTTAGTAGCGGGGGGTTCCTACAATGAGCAGTTCTTC.

The sample holds one count of this clone. CDR3 DNA: TGTGCCAGCAGCATACTAGTGCAGCAGTACTTC. It translates to CASSILVQQYF. The chain combines TRBV7-2 with TRBJ2-7; TRBD2 might be the D (5 bases). V dropped 5 bases and J dropped 8 bases, with 10 bases sitting between them. CDR3 length: 11 residues. Germline values: CDR1 SGHTA, CDR2 FQGNSA.